A single sample is the source of the 9 T cell receptor beta chains below, sequenced in a study of cytomegalovirus exposure and HLA in healthy donors. Vbeta (60) and Jbeta (13) primers were used in the PCR. Only in-frame clones appear in the TCRdb table, and some are missing; sequencing was by immunoSEQ multiplex PCR. The sample includes around 130,000 clones, 75% to 85% of them seen just once. Sample: PBMCs. The receptors here all came from a male donor in good health and CMV-seronegative.

The chain carries TRBV5-8 and TRBJ2-1; 10 bases fit TRBD2. Trimming removed 0 bases from V and 8 bases from J; junction bases left unmatched: 11. CDR1 and CDR2 from the germline V gene are SGHTS and YDEGEE. This CDR3 contains 17 residues. This CDR3 is CASSLAFLSSGSDEQFF. For the CDR3, the DNA is TGTGCCAGCAGCTTGGCCTTTCTGTCTAGCGGGAGCGATGAGCAGTTCTTC.

The gene calls are TRBV14 and TRBJ2-7; 8 bases align to TRBD1. J gave up 0 bases and V 4 bases, and 11 bases lay outside the gene matches. This CDR3 spans 17 amino acids. Germline loops: CDR1 SGHDN, CDR2 FVKESK. CDR3 DNA sequence: TGTGCCAGCAGCCTTAGACAGGGGCCCCAGAGCTCCTACGAGCAGTACTTC. Protein product: CASSLRQGPQSSYEQYF.

The V gene is TRBV14, the J gene TRBJ1-2; D might be TRBD1 (5 bases). CDR1 is SGHDN, CDR2 FVKESK, per germline. This CDR3 has 14 residues. Trimming removed 0 bases from V and 5 bases from J, with 10 bases in between. The CDR3 is CASSQDWGDYGYTF. The CDR3 nucleotides read TGTGCCAGCAGCCAAGATTGGGGGGATTATGGCTACACCTTC.

The V gene is TRBV4-1, the J gene TRBJ2-7; a possible D gene is TRBD2 (6 bases). This CDR3 has 16 residues. CDR1 is MGHRA and CDR2 is YSYEKL in the germline V gene. Trimming cost V 0 bases and J 2 bases, with 14 bases left between them. CDR3 sequence (DNA): TGCGCCAGCAGCCAAGAGCAACTAGCAAGGGCCTACGAGCAGTACTTC. It encodes CASSQEQLARAYEQYF.

This clone occurred once. The V gene is TRBV7-9, the J gene TRBJ2-1, with 9 bases that match TRBD1. The CDR3 totals 15 residues. The V gene end was trimmed by 6 bases and the J gene end by 7 bases; junction bases not matched to a gene: 10. The V gene's germline CDR1 is SEHNR and CDR2 FQNEAQ (reference sequence). CDR3 DNA: TGTGCCAGCAGGTTTCTCGGGGACAGGGTGAATGAGCAGTTCTTC. Encoded protein: CASRFLGDRVNEQFF.

This rearrangement joins TRBV6-1 to TRBJ2-1, with 9 bases aligning to TRBD2. Per germline, CDR1 MNHNS and CDR2 SASEGT. The V gene end was trimmed by 8 bases and the J gene end by 4 bases; junction bases not matched to a gene: 9. CDR3 size: 15 residues. CDR3 loop: CASHITSGSYNEQFF. In nucleotides, the CDR3 is TGTGCCAGCCATATAACTAGCGGGTCTTACAATGAGCAGTTCTTC.

In its sample, this clone was seen a few times. The genes are TRBV6-5 and TRBJ1-2, with unresolved D. The V gene lost 8 bases and the J gene lost 9 bases, with 4 bases spanning the gap. The germline CDR1 and CDR2 sequences are MNHEY and SVGAGI. CDR3 length: 8 residues. CDR3 loop: CASQSYTF. The CDR3 DNA is TGTGCCAGCCAAAGCTACACCTTC.

This chain connects TRBV25-1 to TRBJ2-7; TRBD1 agrees at 11 bases. This CDR3 is built from 16 residues. The germline V gene has CDR1 MGHDK and CDR2 SYGVNS. The V and J ends lost 5 bases and 5 bases, in that order; junction bases with no gene match: 11. CDR3 DNA sequence: TGTGCCAGCAGTTCCGGGACAGGGGGTTCGTCCCACGAGCAGTACTTC. This sequence encodes CASSSGTGGSSHEQYF.

The V and J genes are TRBV10-1 and TRBJ1-1; D uncertain. CDR1 is WNHNN, CDR2 SYGVQD, per germline (reference sequence). The CDR3 is 12 amino acids. Trimming shortened V by 0 bases and J by 11 bases, and 10 bases separated the two germline ends. CDR3 residues: CASSESLSCAFF. CDR3 nucleotides: TGCGCCAGCAGTGAGTCCCTATCGTGCGCTTTCTTT.